This T cell receptor (beta chain) comes out of a study of blood T cell repertoires in COVID-19 (dated by TCRdb to the early 2020s). Regarding the study in general: The collaborator samples originated in the United States, Italy and Spain and spanned the acute and convalescent phases of COVID-19. Sample metadata almost always included a de-identified subject ID, COVID-19 status, age in years and sex. The repertoires were released in a freely available public database intended as a resource for research on the immune response to SARS-CoV-2. The prospective study material was composed of cDNA or gDNA derived from T cells, B-cell-depleted T cells, or PBMCs. Samples were obtained from the ongoing ImmuneRACE study (first 160 participants) and from over 1,000 subjects provided by 6 global collaborators. Where available, HLA class I and class II types were taken from metadata supplied by the sample provider and were not determined by assay-based typing. The dataset comprised deeply sampled blood TCRbeta repertoires from subjects exposed to, actively infected with, or recovered from COVID-19. General study outcomes and caveats: Clinical and demographic metadata were provided uncurated, with the amount varying by source and participant.

Participants in the prospective study were enrolled through a virtual design, were aged roughly 18 to 100 years, and lived in approximately 25 United States geographic areas. In the prospective study, participants were assigned to cohorts based on the clinical history participants reported in a screening survey and a study questionnaire. Mobile phlebotomists in the prospective study collected whole blood, serum and a nasopharyngeal or oropharyngeal swab from every participant. Additional blood draws and questionnaires over a 2-month period could optionally be provided by prospective study participants. Before DNA extraction, blood samples from the prospective study were shipped at room temperature or frozen. Germline trimming amounts to 3 bases on V and 7 bases on J, with 10 as the count of junction bases outside the gene matches. CDR1 and CDR2, looked up from the germline V gene (reference sequence), are LNHDA and SQIVND. The CDR3 goes from the cysteine to the phenylalanine over 16 residues. The kept DNA is CDR3 alone, 48 bases in frame from the first base.

TCRbeta CDR3 regions were amplified from genomic DNA by means of the immunoSEQ Assay, a bias-controlled multiplex PCR. Per the source publication's procedure: Nucleated cell counts per sample were estimated from amplification of reference gene primers within the assay. Sequence reads were collapsed and filtered to measure the absolute abundance of every unique TCRbeta CDR3 rearrangement. For each sample, productive Simpson clonality was calculated as the square root of Simpson's diversity index over productive rearrangements. Sourced from immuneACCESS, this table was stored by TCRdb with only in-frame sequences that have V and J called. A share of the clones is absent; for the studies checked, an unresolved V gene accounts for under half, and the remainder has no known explanation. That table furnishes V, J and clone size, whereas the DNA furnished D and trimming. This sample comprises more than 200,000 clones, 87% of them detected only once. Nearly 6.5% of the sample goes to the ten largest clones.

This clone was detected once. The antigen it binds to is not known. One base away there is no much larger clone; base qualities are not given. The sequencing sample was made of PBMCs or T cells enriched from blood (not recorded which). The chain was built from TRBV19 and TRBJ2-1; TRBD1 lines up with 9 middle nucleotides. The sequence came from a woman aged 25-40 years with acute COVID-19. The DNA is TGTGCCAGTAGTATCGCCGGACAGGGGATCAGAAATGAGCAGTTCTTC. Its protein reads: CASSIAGQGIRNEQFF.